Each of the 27 T cell receptor beta chains below was sequenced from the same sample in a study of response to subunit inactivated influenza vaccine. TCRdb itself ran the RT-PCR reads through MiXCR, one entry per CDR3 protein. The sample records 750,000 to 850,000 distinct CDR3 sequences, around a sixth being singletons. Source: PBMCs from blood, taken around 5 days after vaccination. The receptors originated from a man over 45 who received an inactivated influenza vaccine.

This clonotype has a count of ten or more. The gene calls are TRBV20-1 and TRBJ2-7; TRBD1 matches at 10 bases. Per the germline V gene, CDR1 is DFQATT and CDR2 is SNEGSKA (reference sequence). Trimming at V came to 3 bases and at J to 6 bases, leaving 8 bases not matched to a gene. CDR3 length equals 14 residues. DNA of the CDR3: TGCAGTGCTAGTGCAGACAGGGGGCTGTTCGAGCAGTACTTC. Translated: CSASADRGLFEQYF.

Comments on this clonotype: One junction end disagrees with the germline gene, perhaps due to a read error. This chain connects TRBV29-1 to TRBJ2-7; 7 positions match TRBD2. Germline lookup yields CDR1 SQVTM and CDR2 ANQGSEA. CDR3 length: 12 residues. CDR3 protein: CRVGEGRNEQYF. CDR3 nucleotide sequence: TGCCGCGTTGGGGAGGGTAGGAACGAGCAGTACTTC.

This chain joins TRBV12-3 or TRBV12-4 and TRBJ1-5; 9 bases fit TRBD1. This CDR3 spans 15 amino acids. V shed 6 bases and J 6 bases; nucleotides not matched to a gene: 9. CDR3 bases: TGTGCCAGCAGATATGGACAGGGGACATTTCAGCCCCAGCATTTT. This gives the protein CASRYGQGTFQPQHF.

In this sample, this clonotype turned up a few times. The rearrangement links TRBV20-1 to TRBJ2-1; tentatively, D is TRBD1 (5 bases). The germline V gene encodes CDR1 DFQATT and CDR2 SNEGSKA (reference sequence). With 6 bases removed from V and 9 bases from J, the gap between germline ends came to 12 bases. The CDR3 spans 11 residues. This chain's CDR3 is CSAIGVGEQFF. Here the CDR3 DNA reads TGCAGTGCCATAGGGGTTGGTGAGCAGTTCTTC.

In DNA form, the CDR3 reads TGCAGTGCTAGAGATTCAGGGCTTGGCAATCAGCCCCAGCATTTT. Translating it yields CSARDSGLGNQPQHF. The rearrangement links TRBV20-1 to TRBJ1-5; tentatively, D is TRBD1 (5 bases). CDR3 length equals 15 residues. Per germline, CDR1 DFQATT and CDR2 SNEGSKA (reference sequence). V was clipped by 0 bases and J by 2 bases, with 11 bases between them.

This clonotype was seen a few times. V is TRBV7-9 and J is TRBJ2-7, with D tentatively TRBD2 (6 bases). Germline V gene sequence: CDR1 SEHNR, CDR2 FQNEAQ (reference sequence). The CDR3 consists of 13 residues. The germline V and J ends were trimmed by 3 bases and 6 bases, with 12 bases remaining between them. Here the CDR3 DNA reads TGTGCCAGCAGCTTGGGGGACTCGGTCGAGCAGTACTTC. Protein: CASSLGDSVEQYF.

The gene calls are TRBV12-3 or TRBV12-4 and TRBJ2-5, with TRBD1 matching 9 bases. The J segment lost 5 bases and the V segment lost 3 bases, leaving 7 bases of the junction unmatched. This CDR3 has 15 residues. The CDR3 is CASSLEDGQGETQYF. The CDR3 nucleotides read TGTGCCAGCAGTTTGGAAGACGGACAGGGGGAGACCCAGTACTTC.

The chain combines TRBV4-3 with TRBJ1-5; no clear D gene. CDR3 size: 16 residues. V was pared by 1 base and J by 2 bases, with 12 bases between. Looked up from germline, CDR1 is LGHNA and CDR2 is YSLEER. CDR3 sequence (DNA): TGCGCCAGCAGCCAAGCATTTTCAGGCGGCAATCAGCCCCAGCATTTT. Residues: CASSQAFSGGNQPQHF.

Worth noting for this clonotype: Sequence at one end of the junction differs from germline and may be a read error. V and J are TRBV20-1 and TRBJ2-4; D may correspond to TRBD1 or TRBD2 (7 bases each). From germline, CDR1 is DFQATT and CDR2 SNEGSKA (reference sequence). There are 14 residues in the CDR3. The CDR3 DNA reads as TGCAGTGCTTACAGGGGAGGGGGCAAAAGCATTCAGTACTTC. Protein: CSAYRGGGKSIQYF.

The V and J genes are TRBV4-3 and TRBJ2-3; D gene unclear. Per germline, CDR1 LGHNA and CDR2 YSLEER. Deletions cut 0 bases from V and 2 bases from J, with 15 bases between. The CDR3 has 17 residues. CDR3 bases: TGCGCCAGCAGCCAAGATCGAACCCCCGATTCCACAGATACGCAGTATTTT. Protein product: CASSQDRTPDSTDTQYF.

This clonotype was found a few times. V and J are TRBV5-1 and TRBJ2-7; weak D call: TRBD1 (5 bases). Germline assignment: CDR1 SGHRS and CDR2 YFSETQ. The CDR3 runs to 15 residues. Trimming took 0 bases from V and 2 from J, leaving 12 bases between them. For the CDR3, the DNA is TGCGCCAGCAGCTTGGACGCAGCCAGGGCCTACGAGCAGTACTTC. Its protein is CASSLDAARAYEQYF.

This clonotype showed up just a few times. This chain joins TRBV5-1 and TRBJ2-3, with D maybe TRBD1 (6 bases). CDR3 length: 16 residues. V was trimmed by 4 bases and J by 0 bases, leaving 15 bases between them. Germline CDR1 reads SGHRS; CDR2 reads YFSETQ. The CDR3 nucleotides are TGCGCCAGCAGCCCATACGGGACATCTAGCACAGATACGCAGTATTTT. Its protein product is CASSPYGTSSTDTQYF.

This clonotype was found a few times. The CDR3 loop reads CASSGPGSYNEQFF. The CDR3 DNA sequence: TGTGCCAGCAGTGGTCCGGGATCCTACAATGAGCAGTTCTTC. The V call is TRBV2, the J call TRBJ2-1; TRBD2 might be the D (5 bases). V lost 4 bases and J 1 base, leaving 8 bases between the germline ends. Germline assignment: CDR1 SNHLY and CDR2 FYNNEI. The CDR3 is made up of 14 amino acids. Full variable domain (remainder filled in from reference TRBV2 and TRBJ2-1): EPEVTQTPSHQVTQMGQEVILRCVPISNHLYFYWYRQILGQKVEFLVSFYNNEISEKSEIFDDQFSVERPDGSNFTLKIRSTKLEDSAMYFCASSGPGSYNEQFFGPGTRLTVL.

This clonotype was seen only a few times. V usage is TRBV7-6 and J usage is TRBJ2-7, with D perhaps matching TRBD1 or TRBD2 (6 bases each). The germline V and J ends were trimmed by 1 base and 5 bases, with 15 bases remaining between them. Germline V CDR1 and CDR2: SGHVS, FNYEAQ. This CDR3 is 15 amino acids long. The CDR3 reads CASSLEGGSVDEQYF. In nucleotides, the CDR3 is TGTGCCAGCAGCTTAGAGGGGGGTTCTGTGGACGAGCAGTACTTC.

The chain has TRBV20-1 and TRBJ2-3, with 8 positions matching TRBD2. Unmatched junction bases numbered 6, after V lost 0 bases and J lost 4 bases. CDR3 length: 15 residues. Germline CDR1 DFQATT, CDR2 SNEGSKA (reference sequence). DNA for the CDR3: TGCAGTGCTAGAGAGAGCGGGAGAAGCCCAGATACGCAGTATTTT. Encoded protein: CSARESGRSPDTQYF.

This clonotype was observed a few times. The chain uses TRBV2 and TRBJ2-7; 7 positions match TRBD1. The CDR3 extends over 14 amino acids. V was pared by 5 bases and J by 1 base, with 5 bases of the junction left unmatched. Germline assignment: CDR1 SNHLY and CDR2 FYNNEI. CDR3 DNA sequence: TGTGCCAGCAGTCTTCGGACAGGATCCTACGAGCAGTACTTC. Its translation: CASSLRTGSYEQYF.

Many counts were recorded for this clonotype. The chain couples TRBV6-5 to TRBJ1-2; no clear D gene. V was pared by 1 base and J by 1 base, with 4 bases between. The CDR3 length is 13 residues. Germline CDR1 MNHEY, CDR2 SVGAGI. CDR3 DNA: TGTGCCAGCAGTTACTTGTATAACTATGGCTACACCTTC. This translates into CASSYLYNYGYTF.

This rearrangement joins TRBV7-2 to TRBJ2-7, with 12 bases identical to TRBD1. Germline V gene data show CDR1 as SGHTA and CDR2 as FQGNSA. With V trimmed by 6 bases and J by 8 bases, 8 bases remained unmatched. The CDR3 is 14 amino acids. The CDR3 loop reads CASRSTGTGGKQYF. The DNA of the CDR3 is TGTGCCAGCAGGTCTACCGGGACAGGGGGCAAGCAGTACTTC.

This clonotype came up a few times. CDR3 amino acids: CSAHGRNSPLHF. As DNA, the CDR3 is TGCAGTGCTCACGGCCGTAATTCACCCCTCCACTTT. V and J are TRBV20-1 and TRBJ1-6; D ambiguous. V was shortened by 5 bases and J by 6 bases, with 8 bases between the two germline ends. Germline CDR1 is DFQATT and CDR2 is SNEGSKA (reference sequence). The CDR3 has 12 residues.

The count of this clonotype is one. The chain recombines TRBV18 with TRBJ2-7, with D unclear. Germline CDR1 and CDR2: KGHSH and LQKENI. The CDR3 is 15 residues long. V dropped 2 bases and J dropped 3 bases, with 14 bases sitting between them. The CDR3: CASSPGEVQSYEQYF. In DNA form, the CDR3 reads TGTGCCAGCTCACCAGGCGAAGTACAAAGCTACGAGCAGTACTTC. Combining the CDR3 with reference TRBV18 and TRBJ2-7 gives the whole variable domain NAGVMQNPRHLVRRRGQEARLRCSPMKGHSHVYWYRQLPEEGLKFMVYLQKENIIDESGMPKERFSAEFPKEGPSILRIQQVVRGDSAAYFCASSPGEVQSYEQYFGPGTRLTVT.

This clonotype was seen only a few times. The genes are TRBV11-2 and TRBJ1-2, with D hard to call. The length of the CDR3 is 18 residues. Trimming stripped 3 bases from V and 0 bases from J, with 20 bases between. Germline V gene sequence: CDR1 SGHAT, CDR2 FQNNGV. CDR3 sequence (DNA): TGTGCCAGCAGCTTCCCGGCTAGGTCGTCACACGCTAACTATGGCTACACCTTC. Amino acids: CASSFPARSSHANYGYTF.

This clonotype has a count of ten or more. J is TRBJ1-1 and V is TRBV5-1; D gene unclear. This CDR3 is 13 amino acids long. Germline V gives CDR1 SGHRS, CDR2 YFSETQ. The V end was cut by 1 base, the J end by 2 bases, with 6 bases between. The CDR3 coding sequence is TGCGCCAGCAGCTTGACAGCAAACACTGAAGCTTTCTTT. Amino acids: CASSLTANTEAFF.

The CDR3 here is CASSPQTEAFF. CDR3 coding DNA: TGTGCCAGCAGCCCTCAAACCGAAGCTTTCTTT. The V call is TRBV7-9, the J call TRBJ1-1; D is undetermined. V shed 5 bases and J shed 8 bases, with 9 bases lying between them. The length of the CDR3 is 11 residues. CDR1 is SEHNR and CDR2 is FQNEAQ in the germline V gene (reference sequence). The full variable domain, in which reference TRBV7-9 and TRBJ1-1 provide the parts outside the CDR3, is DTGVSQNPRHKITKRGQNVTFRCDPISEHNRLYWYRQTLGQGPEFLTYFQNEAQLEKSRLLSDRFSAERPKGSFSTLEIQRTEQGDSAMYLCASSPQTEAFFGQGTRLTVV.

This clonotype has ten or more counts. The genes are TRBV5-1 and TRBJ2-3; D perhaps matches TRBD2 (5 bases). V was shortened by 4 bases and J by 2 bases, with 11 bases between the two germline ends. CDR1 is SGHRS, CDR2 YFSETQ, per germline. This CDR3 region has 14 residues. CDR3 sequence reads: CASSPPGNTDTQYF. The CDR3, as DNA: TGCGCCAGCAGCCCCCCGGGAAACACAGATACGCAGTATTTT.

The rearrangement links TRBV6-1 to TRBJ2-5; TRBD2 matches at 9 bases. The CDR3 has 14 amino acids. In germline, CDR1 is MNHNS, CDR2 SASEGT. V shed 4 bases and J 5 bases; nucleotides not matched to a gene: 5. The CDR3 is CASSGGLARETQYF. The CDR3 bases are TGTGCCAGCAGTGGGGGACTAGCCCGCGAGACCCAGTACTTC.

V and J are TRBV6-1 and TRBJ2-1, with D perhaps being TRBD1 or TRBD2 (5 bases each). Germline V lookup: CDR1 MNHNS, CDR2 SASEGT. V was cut by 8 bases and J by 4 bases, with 27 bases left in between. The CDR3 is made up of 18 amino acids. The CDR3, as DNA: TGTGCCAGCCGACCCGCACACGGGTCGGGGCTGATATACAATGAGCAGTTCTTC. Translated, it gives CASRPAHGSGLIYNEQFF.

The chain recombines TRBV7-2 with TRBJ2-5; TRBD1 aligns across 7 bases. Trimming removed 8 bases from V and 3 bases from J; junction bases left unmatched: 6. Per germline, CDR1 SGHTA and CDR2 FQGNSA. This CDR3 is 13 amino acids long. The CDR3 region is CASGRDRKETQYF. CDR3 in DNA: TGTGCCAGCGGCCGGGACAGAAAAGAGACCCAGTACTTC.